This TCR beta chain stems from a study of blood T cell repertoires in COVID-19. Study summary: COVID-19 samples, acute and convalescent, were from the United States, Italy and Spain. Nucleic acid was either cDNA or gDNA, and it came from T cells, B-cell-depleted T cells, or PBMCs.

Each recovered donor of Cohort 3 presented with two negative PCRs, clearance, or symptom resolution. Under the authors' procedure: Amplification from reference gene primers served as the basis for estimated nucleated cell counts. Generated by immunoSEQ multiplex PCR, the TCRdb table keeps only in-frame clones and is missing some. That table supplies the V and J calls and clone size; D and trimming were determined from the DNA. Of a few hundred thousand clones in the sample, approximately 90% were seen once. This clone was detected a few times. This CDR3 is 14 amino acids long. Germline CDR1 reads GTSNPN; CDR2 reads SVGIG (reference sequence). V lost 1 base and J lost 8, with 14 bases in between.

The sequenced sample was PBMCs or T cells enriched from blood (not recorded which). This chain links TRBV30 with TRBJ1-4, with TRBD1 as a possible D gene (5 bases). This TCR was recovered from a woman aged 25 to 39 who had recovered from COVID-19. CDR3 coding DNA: TGTGCCTGGAGTGCTCGCAGGGTAGAGGAAAAACTGTTTTTT. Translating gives CAWSARRVEEKLFF.